Below are 18 T cell receptor beta chains sequenced from a single sample in a study of CXCR3-negative and CXCR3-positive naive CD8 T cells (dated by TCRdb to the late 2010s). What the study reported, not specific to this receptor: TRB CDR3s from CXCR3-positive naive cells showed higher hydrophobicity (lower Kidera factor 4), lower energy, and higher strength and volume indices than CXCR3-negative naive cells.

Their specific antigens are unknown. Sequenced using a NextSeq 550. The Human TCR Profiling Kit (MiLaboratory) was used to make UMI-labeled 5' RACE TRB cDNA libraries. Reads reprocessed by TCRdb are summarized as one entry per CDR3 protein sequence, and DNA is absent. The sample table on file contains tens of thousands of distinct CDR3 sequences. The ten largest account for under 0.55% of the sample. Sequenced sample: naive CXCR3+ CD8+ T cells from blood. This specimen's cell subset or site label, interpreted: CD45RO-CCR7+CD27+CD95- naive CD8+ T cells expressing CXCR3 (TNR3+). These receptors all stem from a human donor in good health. Some clones in this sample may be carry-over from other donors' samples.

This chain links TRBV29-1 with TRBJ1-1; TCRdb returns TRBD1, unconfirmable since there is no DNA. The CDR3 spans 13 residues. Germline CDR1 reads SQVTM; CDR2 reads ANQGSEA. The CDR3: CSVEDPLRGEAFF.

This chain connects TRBV4-3 to TRBJ1-1; the TRBD1 assignment by TCRdb is unverifiable without DNA. CDR1 and CDR2 from the germline V gene are LGHNA and YSLEER. The CDR3 has 15 residues. CDR3 loop: CASSQDWGSNTEAFF.

V and J are TRBV20-1 and TRBJ1-1; the TRBD1 assignment by TCRdb is unverifiable without DNA. Germline CDR1 and CDR2: DFQATT and SNEGSKA (reference sequence). The CDR3 is 16 residues long. The CDR3 here is CSARGTPDGGNTEAFF.

The gene calls are TRBV9 and TRBJ2-1. Germline V CDR1 and CDR2: SGDLS, YYNGEE. The CDR3 runs to 12 residues. The CDR3 reads CASSVGRKEQFF.

V gene TRBV12-3 or TRBV12-4 combines with J gene TRBJ2-7. CDR3 length: 13 amino acids. Here the CDR3 reads CASSPRFLNEQYF.

The chain uses TRBV28 and TRBJ1-4. The V gene's germline CDR1 is MDHEN and CDR2 SYDVKM. The CDR3 consists of 15 residues. The chain's CDR3 is CASSPRVYTNEKLFF.

V and J are TRBV5-1 and TRBJ2-7; TCRdb indicates TRBD1, and absent DNA this call remains unverified. Germline CDR1 reads SGHRS; CDR2 reads YFSETQ. The CDR3 has 17 amino acids. This chain's CDR3 is CASSLGTGWGAGYEQYF.

The rearrangement joins TRBV7-8 to TRBJ2-7; the TRBD2 assignment by TCRdb is unverifiable without DNA. This CDR3 is 16 amino acids long. The V gene's germline CDR1 is SGHVS and CDR2 FQNEAQ. This chain's CDR3 is CASSLSSLAGGPEAFF. Filled out from reference TRBV7-8 and TRBJ2-7, the complete variable domain reads GAGVSQSPRYKVAKRGQDVALRCDPISGHVSLFWYQQALGQGPEFLTYFQNEAQLDKSGLPSDRFFAERPEGSVSTLKIQRTQQEDSAVYLCASSLSSLAGGPEAFFGPGTRLTVT.

This rearrangement joins TRBV5-1 to TRBJ1-1; lacking DNA, the TRBD1 call made by TCRdb goes unchecked. The CDR3 is 14 residues long. Per the germline V gene, CDR1 is SGHRS and CDR2 is YFSETQ. The CDR3 sequence: CASSVGQGGTEAFF. The whole variable domain, filled in from reference TRBV5-1 and TRBJ1-1, reads KAGVTQTPRYLIKTRGQQVTLSCSPISGHRSVSWYQQTPGQGLQFLFEYFSETQRNKGNFPGRFSGRQFSNSRSEMNVSTLELGDSALYLCASSVGQGGTEAFFGQGTRLTVV.

The chain combines TRBV27 with TRBJ1-4. CDR3 length: 14 amino acids. Germline V gene lookup returns CDR1 MNHEY and CDR2 SMNVEV (reference sequence). CDR3 sequence: CASSFSYPNEKLFF. The full variable domain, with the rest looked up from reference TRBV27 and TRBJ1-4, is EAQVTQNPRYLITVTGKKLTVTCSQNMNHEYMSWYRQDPGLGLRQIYYSMNVEVTDKGDVPEGYKVSRKEKRNFPLILESPSPNQTSLYFCASSFSYPNEKLFFGSGTQLSVL.

The V gene is TRBV18, the J gene TRBJ1-2. The length of the CDR3 is 14 residues. Germline V gene data show CDR1 as KGHSH and CDR2 as LQKENI. This CDR3 reads CASSPAVSGYGYTF. The full variable domain, rest sourced from reference TRBV18 and TRBJ1-2, is NAGVMQNPRHLVRRRGQEARLRCSPMKGHSHVYWYRQLPEEGLKFMVYLQKENIIDESGMPKERFSAEFPKEGPSILRIQQVVRGDSAAYFCASSPAVSGYGYTFGSGTRLTVV.

The chain links TRBV19 to TRBJ1-1; TCRdb's D gene call, TRBD1, goes unchecked for lack of DNA. This CDR3 contains 13 residues. Germline V CDR1 and CDR2: LNHDA, SQIVND (reference sequence). CDR3 protein: CASNPWTGGEAFF.

The chain employs TRBV7-2 and TRBJ2-7; TCRdb's D gene call, TRBD1, goes unchecked for lack of DNA. Germline V lookup: CDR1 SGHTA, CDR2 FQGNSA. The CDR3 totals 15 residues. CDR3 amino acids: CASSPLGTGDYEQYF.

The rearrangement joins TRBV28 to TRBJ2-7; TCRdb picks TRBD2, but there is no DNA to check that call. Germline CDR1 and CDR2: MDHEN and SYDVKM. This CDR3 has 16 amino acids. CDR3 protein: CASSPLPNYSNYEQYF.

This sequence joins TRBV29-1 and TRBJ2-1; without DNA, the TCRdb call of TRBD2 cannot be checked. The germline CDR1 and CDR2 sequences are SQVTM and ANQGSEA. The length of the CDR3 is 15 residues. CDR3 residues: CSVVLREPSYNEQFF.

The V call is TRBV7-9, the J call TRBJ1-1; the TRBD1 assignment by TCRdb is unverifiable without DNA. CDR1 is SEHNR, CDR2 FQNEAQ, per germline (reference sequence). The CDR3 totals 14 residues. CDR3 in amino acids: CASSNGQGAPEAFF.

The CDR3 sequence is CATSRRTVNTEAFF. The chain is built from TRBV15 and TRBJ1-1. Germline V gene data show CDR1 as LNHNV and CDR2 as YYDKDF (reference sequence). CDR3 length: 14 residues.

The CDR3 spells CASSLGGFEETQYF. The chain uses TRBV7-3 and TRBJ2-5; TCRdb proposes TRBD1, but this gene call is untestable without DNA. This CDR3 spans 14 amino acids. Germline CDR1 reads SGHTA; CDR2 reads FQGTGA.